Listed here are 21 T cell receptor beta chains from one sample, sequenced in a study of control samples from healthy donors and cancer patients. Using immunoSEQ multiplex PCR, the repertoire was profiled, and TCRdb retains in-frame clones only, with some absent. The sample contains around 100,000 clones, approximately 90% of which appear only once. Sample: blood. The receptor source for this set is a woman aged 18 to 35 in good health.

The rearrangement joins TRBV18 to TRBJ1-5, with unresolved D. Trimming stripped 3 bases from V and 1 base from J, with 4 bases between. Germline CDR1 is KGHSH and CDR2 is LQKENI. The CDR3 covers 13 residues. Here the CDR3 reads CASSPQSNQPQHF. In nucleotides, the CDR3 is TGTGCCAGCTCACCTCAAAGCAATCAGCCCCAGCATTTT.

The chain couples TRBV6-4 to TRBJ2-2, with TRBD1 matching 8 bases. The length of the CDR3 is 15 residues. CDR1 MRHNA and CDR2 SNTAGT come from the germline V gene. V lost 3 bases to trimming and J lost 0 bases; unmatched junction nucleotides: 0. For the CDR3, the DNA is TGTGCCAGCAGTGAGGGACAGGCGAACACCGGGGAGCTGTTTTTT. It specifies CASSEGQANTGELFF.

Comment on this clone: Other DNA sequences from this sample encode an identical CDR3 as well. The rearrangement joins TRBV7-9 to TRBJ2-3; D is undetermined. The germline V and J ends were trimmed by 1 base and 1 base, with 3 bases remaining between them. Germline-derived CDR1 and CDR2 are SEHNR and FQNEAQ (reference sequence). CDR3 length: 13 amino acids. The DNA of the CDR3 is TGTGCCAGCAGCTTAGGCGGCACAGATACGCAGTATTTT. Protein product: CASSLGGTDTQYF.

CDR3 coding DNA: TGTGCCAGCAGCCTCGAGGGGACGAGGGATGAAAAACTGTTTTTT. This translates into CASSLEGTRDEKLFF. This sequence joins TRBV5-8 and TRBJ1-4; D possibly corresponds to TRBD1 (5 bases). This CDR3 has 15 residues. V was pared by 4 bases and J by 6 bases, with 16 bases between. Looked up from germline, CDR1 is SGHTS and CDR2 is YDEGEE.

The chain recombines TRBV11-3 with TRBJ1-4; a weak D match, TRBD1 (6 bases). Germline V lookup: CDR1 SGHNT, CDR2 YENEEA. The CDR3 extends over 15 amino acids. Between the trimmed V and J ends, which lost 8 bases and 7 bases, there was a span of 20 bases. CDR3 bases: TGTGCCAGCGCTTCAAGGGCCAGGGGTTTTGAAAAACTGTTTTTT. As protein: CASASRARGFEKLFF. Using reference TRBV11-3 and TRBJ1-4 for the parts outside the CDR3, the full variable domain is EAGVVQSPRYKIIEKKQPVAFWCNPISGHNTLYWYLQNLGQGPELLIRYENEEAVDDSQLPKDRFSAERLKGVDSTLKIQPAELGDSAVYLCASASRARGFEKLFFGSGTQLSVL.

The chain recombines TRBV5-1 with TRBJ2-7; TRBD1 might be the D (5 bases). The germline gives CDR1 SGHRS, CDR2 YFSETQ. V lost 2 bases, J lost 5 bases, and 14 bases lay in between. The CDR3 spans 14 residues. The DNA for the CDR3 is TGCGCCAGCAGCTTTAGACGCTTACAGGACGAGCAGTACTTC. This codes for CASSFRRLQDEQYF. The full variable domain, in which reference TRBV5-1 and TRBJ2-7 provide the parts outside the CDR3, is KAGVTQTPRYLIKTRGQQVTLSCSPISGHRSVSWYQQTPGQGLQFLFEYFSETQRNKGNFPGRFSGRQFSNSRSEMNVSTLELGDSALYLCASSFRRLQDEQYFGPGTRLTVT.

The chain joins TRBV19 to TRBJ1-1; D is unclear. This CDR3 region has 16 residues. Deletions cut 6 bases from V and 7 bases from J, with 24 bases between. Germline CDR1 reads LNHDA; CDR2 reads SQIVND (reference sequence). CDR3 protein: CASSQSDGLLTGEAFF. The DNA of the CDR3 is TGTGCCAGTAGCCAATCGGACGGCCTGTTAACGGGTGAAGCTTTCTTT. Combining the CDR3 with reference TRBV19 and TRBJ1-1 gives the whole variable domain DGGITQSPKYLFRKEGQNVTLSCEQNLNHDAMYWYRQDPGQGLRLIYYSQIVNDFQKGDIAEGYSVSREKKESFPLTVTSAQKNPTAFYLCASSQSDGLLTGEAFFGQGTRLTVV.

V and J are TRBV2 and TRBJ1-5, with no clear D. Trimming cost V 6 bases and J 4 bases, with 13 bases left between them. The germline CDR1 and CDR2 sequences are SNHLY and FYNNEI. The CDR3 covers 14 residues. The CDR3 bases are TGTGCCAGCAGGGGTCCTATAGGGAATCAGCCCCAGCATTTT. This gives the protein CASRGPIGNQPQHF. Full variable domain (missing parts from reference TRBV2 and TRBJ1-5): EPEVTQTPSHQVTQMGQEVILRCVPISNHLYFYWYRQILGQKVEFLVSFYNNEISEKSEIFDDQFSVERPDGSNFTLKIRSTKLEDSAMYFCASRGPIGNQPQHFGDGTRLSIL.

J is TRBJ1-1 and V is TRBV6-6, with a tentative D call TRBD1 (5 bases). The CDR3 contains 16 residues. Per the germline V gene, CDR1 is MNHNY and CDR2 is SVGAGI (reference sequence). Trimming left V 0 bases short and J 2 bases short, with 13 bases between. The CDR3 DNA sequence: TGTGCCAGCAGTTACTCGCGCGGGGGGGTAAACACTGAAGCTTTCTTT. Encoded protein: CASSYSRGGVNTEAFF.

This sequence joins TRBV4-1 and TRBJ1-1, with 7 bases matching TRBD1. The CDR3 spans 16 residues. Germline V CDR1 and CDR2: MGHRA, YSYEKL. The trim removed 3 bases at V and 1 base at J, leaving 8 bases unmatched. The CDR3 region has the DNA TGCGCCAGCAGCCAGGACAACAGGGGAGGGAACACTGAAGCTTTCTTT. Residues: CASSQDNRGGNTEAFF.

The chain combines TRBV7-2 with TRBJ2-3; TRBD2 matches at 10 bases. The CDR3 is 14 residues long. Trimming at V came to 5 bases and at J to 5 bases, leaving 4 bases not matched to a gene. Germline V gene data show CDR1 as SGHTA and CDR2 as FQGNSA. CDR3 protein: CASSLRTSGDTQYF. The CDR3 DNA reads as TGTGCCAGCAGCCTTCGGACTAGCGGAGATACGCAGTATTTT.

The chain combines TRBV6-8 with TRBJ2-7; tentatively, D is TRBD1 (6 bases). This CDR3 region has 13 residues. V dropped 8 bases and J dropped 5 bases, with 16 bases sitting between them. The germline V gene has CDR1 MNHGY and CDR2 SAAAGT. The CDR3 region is CASGPGTTDEQYF. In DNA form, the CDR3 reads TGTGCCAGCGGACCCGGGACAACGGACGAGCAGTACTTC.

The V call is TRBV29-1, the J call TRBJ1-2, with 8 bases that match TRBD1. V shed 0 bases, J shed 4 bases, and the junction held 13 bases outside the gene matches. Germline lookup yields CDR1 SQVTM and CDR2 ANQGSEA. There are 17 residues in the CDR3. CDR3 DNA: TGCAGCGTTGAAGATCTTACCGAGACAGGGGCAGTCTATGGCTACACCTTC. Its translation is CSVEDLTETGAVYGYTF.

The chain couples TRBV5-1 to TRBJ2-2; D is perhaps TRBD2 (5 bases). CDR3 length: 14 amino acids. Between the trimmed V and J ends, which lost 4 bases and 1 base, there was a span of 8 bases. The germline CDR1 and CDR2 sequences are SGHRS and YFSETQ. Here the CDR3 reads CASSPRGNTGELFF. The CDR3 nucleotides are TGCGCCAGCAGCCCCCGGGGGAACACCGGGGAGCTGTTTTTT.

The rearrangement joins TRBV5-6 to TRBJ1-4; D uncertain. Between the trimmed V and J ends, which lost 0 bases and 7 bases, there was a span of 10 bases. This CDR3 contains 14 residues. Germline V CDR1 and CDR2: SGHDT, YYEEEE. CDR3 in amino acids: CASSLGVLGEKLFF. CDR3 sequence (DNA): TGTGCCAGCAGCTTGGGAGTTTTGGGTGAAAAACTGTTTTTT.

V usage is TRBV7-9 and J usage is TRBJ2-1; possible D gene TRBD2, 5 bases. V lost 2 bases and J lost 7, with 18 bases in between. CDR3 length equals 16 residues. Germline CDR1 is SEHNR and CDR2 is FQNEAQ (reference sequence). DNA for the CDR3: TGTGCCAGCAGCTTAAGTAGGGCACTCCGAGGGAATGAGCAGTTCTTC. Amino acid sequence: CASSLSRALRGNEQFF.

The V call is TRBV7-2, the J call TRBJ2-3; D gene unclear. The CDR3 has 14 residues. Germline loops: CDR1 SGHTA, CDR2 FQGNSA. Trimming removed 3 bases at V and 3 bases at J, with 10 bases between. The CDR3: CASSFGELTDTQYF. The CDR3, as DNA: TGTGCCAGCAGCTTCGGCGAGCTGACAGATACGCAGTATTTT.

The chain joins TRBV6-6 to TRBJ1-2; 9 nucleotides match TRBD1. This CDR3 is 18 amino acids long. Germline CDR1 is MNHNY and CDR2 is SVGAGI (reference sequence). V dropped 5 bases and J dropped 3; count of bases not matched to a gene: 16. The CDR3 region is CASSQPHNRQGVDYGYTF. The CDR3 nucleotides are TGTGCCAGCAGTCAACCCCATAACAGACAGGGGGTGGACTATGGCTACACCTTC.

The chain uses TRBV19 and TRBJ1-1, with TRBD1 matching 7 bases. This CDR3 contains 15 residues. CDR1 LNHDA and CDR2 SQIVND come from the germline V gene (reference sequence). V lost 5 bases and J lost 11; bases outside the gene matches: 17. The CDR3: CASSGKGQDLFWAFF. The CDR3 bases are TGTGCCAGTAGTGGAAAAGGACAGGATCTTTTTTGGGCTTTCTTT. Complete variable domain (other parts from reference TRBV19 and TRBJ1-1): DGGITQSPKYLFRKEGQNVTLSCEQNLNHDAMYWYRQDPGQGLRLIYYSQIVNDFQKGDIAEGYSVSREKKESFPLTVTSAQKNPTAFYLCASSGKGQDLFWAFFGQGTRLTVV.

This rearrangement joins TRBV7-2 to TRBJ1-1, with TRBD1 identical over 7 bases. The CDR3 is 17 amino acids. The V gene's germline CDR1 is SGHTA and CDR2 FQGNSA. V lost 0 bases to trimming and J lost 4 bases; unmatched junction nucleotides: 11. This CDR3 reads CASSLALKTGRSTEAFF. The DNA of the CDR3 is TGTGCCAGCAGCTTAGCGCTAAAGACAGGGCGGAGCACTGAAGCTTTCTTT. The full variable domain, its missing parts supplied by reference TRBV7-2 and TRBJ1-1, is GAGVSQSPSNKVTEKGKDVELRCDPISGHTALYWYRQSLGQGLEFLIYFQGNSAPDKSGLPSDRFSAERTGGSVSTLTIQRTQQEDSAVYLCASSLALKTGRSTEAFFGQGTRLTVV.

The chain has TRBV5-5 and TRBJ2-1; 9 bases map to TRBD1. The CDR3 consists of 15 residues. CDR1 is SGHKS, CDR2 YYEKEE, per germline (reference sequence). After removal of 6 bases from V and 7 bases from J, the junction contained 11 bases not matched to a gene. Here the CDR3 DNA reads TGTGCCAGCAACCTGGAAGGGACAGGGCGGAATGAGCAGTTCTTC. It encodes CASNLEGTGRNEQFF.